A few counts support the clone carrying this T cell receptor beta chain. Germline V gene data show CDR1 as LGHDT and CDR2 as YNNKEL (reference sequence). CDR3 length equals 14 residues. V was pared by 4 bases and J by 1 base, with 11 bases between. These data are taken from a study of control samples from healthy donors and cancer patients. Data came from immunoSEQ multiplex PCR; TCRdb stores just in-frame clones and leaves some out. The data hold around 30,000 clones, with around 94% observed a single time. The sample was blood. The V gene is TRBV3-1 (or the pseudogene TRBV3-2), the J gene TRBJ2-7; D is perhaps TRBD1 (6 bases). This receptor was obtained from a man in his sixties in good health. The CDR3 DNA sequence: TGTGCCAGCAGCCTCAATGGACAGTCCTACGAGCAGTACTTC. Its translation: CASSLNGQSYEQYF.